A selection of T cell receptor beta chains follows, all from one sample in a study of vaccination effects on CD4 cells after COVID-19. Clones were read by immunoSEQ multiplex PCR, and TCRdb kept only the in-frame ones, dropping some. The sample holds some 60,000 clones, around 69% seen once. For these TCRs, the target antigens are not known. Here the sequenced sample was CD4+ T cells from PBMCs cultured with HCoV-NL63 spike peptides, taken before COVID-19 vaccination. The receptors come from a human donor who received a COVID-19 vaccine. The CDR3 runs from the conserved cysteine through the conserved F or W. The D gene is left open where the match is weak. Not all rows give a size; the values are once, few, many and, for expanded clones, a class.

clone_size d_call j_call v_call cdr3_nt cdr3_aa
. TRBD2 TRBJ2-1 TRBV7-2 TGTGCCAGCAGCTTGTTTGGTCTGACTAGCGGTTACAATGAGCAGTTCTTC CASSLFGLTSGYNEQFF
. TRBD2 TRBJ2-3 TRBV7-3 TGTGCCAGCAGCCAAGATAGCGGGGGGATCGATACGCAGTATTTT CASSQDSGGIDTQYF
. . TRBJ2-1 TRBV4-1 TGCGCCAGCAGCCAAGCGGGGGTCAATGAGCAGTTCTTC CASSQAGVNEQFF
. TRBD1 TRBJ1-1 TRBV4-2 TGTGCCAGCAGCCGCGCCCTGGACAGGGGGCTCATGAACACTGAAGCTTTCTTT CASSRALDRGLMNTEAFF
. . TRBJ1-1 TRBV12-3/TRBV12-4 TGTGCCAGCAGTTTCGCGGGGAACACTGAAGCTTTCTTT CASSFAGNTEAFF
few TRBD1 TRBJ1-6 TRBV10-1 TGCGCCAGCAGTGAAGGCACAGGGGGCAATAATAATTCACCCCTCCACTTT CASSEGTGGNNNSPLHF
. . TRBJ1-4 TRBV9 TGTGCCAGCAGCGTAGGACAGTATGGTGAAAAACTGTTTTTT CASSVGQYGEKLFF
. . TRBJ2-6 TRBV19 TGTGCCAGTAGTAGAGGGTTCGGGGCCAACGTCCTGACTTTC CASSRGFGANVLTF
. TRBD1 TRBJ1-2 TRBV7-2 TGTGCCAGCAGCTTAGTTCCCCCGGGACAGGGGGCTAACTATGGCTACACCTTC CASSLVPPGQGANYGYTF
few . TRBJ1-2 TRBV12-3/TRBV12-4 TGTGCCAGCAGTTTCCTCGCAGGGTATGGCTACACCTTC CASSFLAGYGYTF
. TRBD1 TRBJ1-5 TRBV18 TGTGCCAGCTCACCCCAGACAGGGAATCAGCCCCAGCATTTT CASSPQTGNQPQHF
. . TRBJ1-2 TRBV6-5 TGTGCCAGCAAAGGTCCGGGGGCGCGGGGCTACACCTTC CASKGPGARGYTF
. . TRBJ1-4 TRBV6-6 TGTGCCAGCAGTTACTCGAGGAAGGCAACTAATGAAAAACTGTTTTTT CASSYSRKATNEKLFF
. . TRBJ2-2 TRBV7-9 TGTGCCAGCAGCTCTCAAAATCCCCTTGCCCTGAGGAACACCGGGGAGCTGTTTTTT CASSSQNPLALRNTGELFF
. TRBD1 TRBJ1-3 TRBV19 TGTGCCAGTAGTTTCTTGACAGGGCGACCTGGAAACACCATATATTTT CASSFLTGRPGNTIYF